This entry lists 20 T cell receptor beta chains sequenced from one sample in a study of T cell responses to AZD1222 COVID-19 vaccine. Produced via immunoSEQ multiplex PCR; TCRdb's table is partial and in-frame only. Here the sample spans fewer than 200,000 clones, 85% to 95% being singletons. Material: peripheral blood, obtained on day 0 of AZD1222 vaccination. The receptors were sampled from an adult in good health.

V gene TRBV7-9 combines with J gene TRBJ1-3, with D possibly matching TRBD1 (5 bases). Germline-derived CDR1 and CDR2 are SEHNR and FQNEAQ (reference sequence). V gave up 5 bases and J gave up 0 bases, with 17 bases separating them. This CDR3 contains 17 residues. This CDR3 is CASSAAWGVFSGNTIYF. In DNA form, the CDR3 reads TGTGCCAGCAGCGCCGCGTGGGGGGTATTCTCTGGAAACACCATATATTTT.

The rearrangement links TRBV4-3 to TRBJ2-1; D possibly corresponds to TRBD1 (6 bases). V was cut by 4 bases and J by 15 bases, with 16 bases left in between. This CDR3 has 12 amino acids. The germline gives CDR1 LGHNA, CDR2 YSLEER. In nucleotides, the CDR3 is TGCGCCAGCAGCCGTCACCGGGACAAGCCGTTCTTC. Its protein is CASSRHRDKPFF.

CDR3 sequence: CASSLSANTEAFF. CDR3 coding DNA: TGTGCCAGCAGTTTATCCGCGAACACTGAAGCTTTCTTT. The chain carries TRBV28 and TRBJ1-1; D call uncertain. Trimming shortened V by 1 base and J by 1 base, and 4 bases separated the two germline ends. The CDR3 totals 13 residues. Germline V CDR1 and CDR2: MDHEN, SYDVKM.

The rearrangement links TRBV19 to TRBJ1-3; D is undetermined. The CDR3 consists of 19 residues. Per the germline V gene, CDR1 is LNHDA and CDR2 is SQIVND (reference sequence). Trimming stripped 3 bases from V and 2 bases from J, with 23 bases between. CDR3 protein: CASSIHSLSRGNTGNTIYF. CDR3 coding DNA: TGTGCCAGTAGTATCCATTCGCTTTCCCGGGGAAACACTGGAAACACCATATATTTT.

This rearrangement joins TRBV4-1 to TRBJ1-6; the D is unclear. The V end was cut by 1 base, the J end by 6 bases, with 16 bases between. Germline lookup yields CDR1 MGHRA and CDR2 YSYEKL. This CDR3 is built from 17 residues. The CDR3 coding sequence is TGCGCCAGCAGCCAAGTATCAGCGGTTCTAGTTAATTCACCCCTCCACTTT. Protein: CASSQVSAVLVNSPLHF.

This clone came up once. The chain uses TRBV19 and TRBJ1-3; 7 positions agree with TRBD1. V was pared by 3 bases and J by 4 bases, with 9 bases of the junction left unmatched. Germline V lookup: CDR1 LNHDA, CDR2 SQIVND (reference sequence). The CDR3 sequence is 16 residues long. The CDR3 spells CASSIGTAGIGNTIYF. The CDR3 bases are TGTGCCAGTAGTATCGGGACAGCCGGTATCGGAAACACCATATATTTT.

The chain couples TRBV9 to TRBJ2-3; 12 nucleotides match TRBD2. V dropped 4 bases and J dropped 5; count of bases not matched to a gene: 8. CDR3 length: 16 amino acids. CDR1 and CDR2 from the germline V gene are SGDLS and YYNGEE. CDR3 protein: CASSPPTSGGLDTQYF. In DNA, the CDR3 is TGTGCCAGCAGCCCCCCGACTAGCGGGGGTCTAGATACGCAGTATTTT.

J is TRBJ2-6 and V is TRBV18; D is unclear. CDR1 and CDR2 (germline): KGHSH, LQKENI. This CDR3 is 17 amino acids long. V was pared by 1 base and J by 0 bases, with 10 bases between. CDR3 in amino acids: CASSPLRQVSGANVLTF. The CDR3 DNA reads as TGTGCCAGCTCACCACTTCGGCAGGTCTCTGGGGCCAACGTCCTGACTTTC.

The chain combines TRBV14 with TRBJ1-2; no definite D call. The V gene lost 1 base and the J gene lost 4 bases, with 13 bases spanning the gap. There are 15 residues in the CDR3. Germline V CDR1 and CDR2: SGHDN, FVKESK. CDR3 in DNA: TGTGCCAGCAGCCAAGGGAAATACCTGATCTATGGCTACACCTTC. Translating it yields CASSQGKYLIYGYTF.

This clone was detected only once. CDR3 region: CASSVIRVGNTEAFF. The CDR3, as DNA: TGTGCCAGCAGTGTAATCAGGGTGGGGAACACTGAAGCTTTCTTT. This chain joins TRBV2 and TRBJ1-1, with a weak D call TRBD1 (5 bases). The V end lost 4 bases, the J end lost 1 base, and 13 bases lay between the germline ends. This CDR3 has 15 residues. From germline, CDR1 is SNHLY and CDR2 FYNNEI.

The V call is TRBV18, the J call TRBJ1-1; 8 bases match TRBD1. Germline V gene data show CDR1 as KGHSH and CDR2 as LQKENI. V lost 1 base, J lost 3 bases, and 4 bases stayed unmatched. The CDR3 runs to 15 residues. CDR3 amino acids: CASSPLRGPDTEAFF. CDR3 sequence (DNA): TGTGCCAGCTCACCACTCAGGGGGCCAGACACTGAAGCTTTCTTT.

This rearrangement joins TRBV28 to TRBJ1-2, with D possibly matching TRBD1 (5 bases). The CDR3 is 15 residues long. V dropped 5 bases and J dropped 7 bases, with 20 bases sitting between them. Germline CDR1 and CDR2: MDHEN and SYDVKM. The chain's CDR3 is CASSVTGGSLPGYTF. CDR3 sequence (DNA): TGTGCCAGCAGTGTAACCGGGGGTTCCTTGCCTGGCTACACCTTC.

The chain uses TRBV5-6 and TRBJ1-6; 8 bases are a match to TRBD1. The CDR3 runs to 18 residues. The V and J ends lost 1 base and 0 bases, in that order; junction bases with no gene match: 6. Germline assignment: CDR1 SGHDT and CDR2 YYEEEE. The CDR3 spells CASSLTGTGFSYNSPLHF. CDR3 sequence (DNA): TGTGCCAGCAGCTTGACTGGGACAGGATTCTCCTATAATTCACCCCTCCACTTT.

This sequence joins TRBV6-2 or TRBV6-3 and TRBJ1-1; D might be TRBD1 (5 bases). V gave up 5 bases and J gave up 5 bases, with 12 bases separating them. The CDR3 runs to 13 residues. Germline lookup yields CDR1 MNHEY and CDR2 SVGEGT. CDR3 DNA sequence: TGTGCCAGCAGTCGCCGGGGCGAGACTGAAGCTTTCTTT. The encoded protein is CASSRRGETEAFF.

The table lists this clone with a few counts. This rearrangement joins TRBV6-5 to TRBJ1-6, with D tentatively TRBD1 (5 bases). The V end lost 4 bases, the J end lost 10 bases, and 14 bases lay between the germline ends. Looked up from germline, CDR1 is MNHEY and CDR2 is SVGAGI. This CDR3 region has 14 residues. The CDR3 region has the DNA TGTGCCAGCAGTTCCGGTGGGGCAGAATCACCCCTCCACTTT. Encoded protein: CASSSGGAESPLHF.

The chain has TRBV29-1 and TRBJ2-7; D is perhaps TRBD1 (6 bases). This CDR3 has 13 residues. Germline CDR1 SQVTM, CDR2 ANQGSEA. Trimming left V 4 bases short and J 0 bases short, with 10 bases between. The CDR3 coding sequence is TGCAGCGTTGGAAGGGGGACCTCCTACGAGCAGTACTTC. Translated: CSVGRGTSYEQYF.

The gene calls are TRBV6-2 or TRBV6-3 and TRBJ2-5; TRBD2 matches at 10 bases. Germline loops: CDR1 MNHEY, CDR2 SVGEGT. The CDR3 runs 15 residues. Unmatched junction bases numbered 0, after V lost 0 bases and J lost 2 bases. In nucleotides, the CDR3 is TGTGCCAGCAGTTACTCGACTAGCGGGCAAGAGACCCAGTACTTC. It yields the protein CASSYSTSGQETQYF.

The gene calls are TRBV7-2 and TRBJ1-4; 8 bases agree with TRBD1. V shed 7 bases, J shed 8 bases, and the junction held 9 bases outside the gene matches. CDR1 and CDR2 (germline): SGHTA, FQGNSA. CDR3 length: 14 amino acids. CDR3 protein: CASTRPGGREKLFF. The CDR3 DNA sequence: TGTGCCAGCACCCGCCCAGGGGGCAGAGAAAAACTGTTTTTT.

This rearrangement joins TRBV7-8 to TRBJ1-2; no clear D gene. Germline assignment: CDR1 SGHVS and CDR2 FQNEAQ. CDR3 length: 13 residues. Deletions cut 2 bases from V and 9 bases from J, with 13 bases between. The CDR3 sequence is CASSLSGFASYTF. In DNA form, the CDR3 reads TGTGCCAGCAGCTTATCGGGGTTTGCGAGCTACACCTTC.

This clone was seen only once. This chain links TRBV19 with TRBJ1-6; D is uncertain. The germline CDR1 and CDR2 sequences are LNHDA and SQIVND (reference sequence). With 3 bases removed from V and 2 bases from J, the gap between germline ends came to 11 bases. This CDR3 comprises 16 residues. This CDR3 reads CASSIGEDAYNSPLHF. The CDR3 DNA reads TGTGCCAGTAGTATTGGCGAAGACGCCTATAATTCACCCCTCCACTTT.